Sequencing of this T cell receptor beta chain was carried out in a study of tumor and adjacent non-tumor tissue in lung cancer. With respect to this clonotype: Antigen unknown. One end of the junction is discordant with germline, which a read error may explain.

The CDR3 totals 14 residues. CDR1 is SGHNT, CDR2 YENEEA, per germline. Study-wide findings and caveats: Tumor repertoires had a smaller top 100 clone share than normal lung.

The template was RNA from unsorted bulk tissue. A modified ARM-PCR protocol with three rounds of nested PCR amplified TCRbeta. Each CDR3 protein is one row after TCRdb ran MiXCR on the multiplex PCR reads. The table includes fewer than 120,000 distinct CDR3 sequences, 84% detected once. This rearrangement joins TRBV11-3 to TRBJ1-4, with TRBD1 identical over 10 bases. The TCR comes from a man between 65 and 80 years old with non-small cell lung cancer. The sequencing sample was made of lung tumor tissue. The CDR3 loop reads CASSLGTGEEILFF. In nucleotides, the CDR3 is TGTGCCAGTAGCCTTGGGACAGGGGAGGAAATACTGTTTTTT.